A selection of T cell receptor beta chains follows, all from one sample in a study of T cell responses to AZD1222 COVID-19 vaccine. Here immunoSEQ multiplex PCR was the method, and the copy in TCRdb shows in-frame clones only, minus some. The sample contains about 110,000 clones, about nine tenths of which appear only once. Here the sequenced sample was peripheral blood, taken on day 0 of AZD1222 vaccination. These receptors all stem from an adult in good health. Both conserved end residues are part of each CDR3.

V gene: TRBV3-1/TRBV3-2
J gene: TRBJ2-2
CDR3 protein: CASSQGSTGELFF

V gene: TRBV5-1
J gene: TRBJ2-1
CDR3 protein: CASSSGVLAAYNEQFF

V gene: TRBV6-5
J gene: TRBJ2-2
CDR3 protein: CASSRPNTGELFF

V gene: TRBV3-1/TRBV3-2
J gene: TRBJ2-3
CDR3 protein: CASSREGLARTDTQYF

V gene: TRBV28
J gene: TRBJ1-2
CDR3 protein: CASSPGRRRANYGYTF

V gene: TRBV7-9
J gene: TRBJ1-1
CDR3 protein: CASSSSMGTEAFF

V gene: TRBV15
J gene: TRBJ2-3
CDR3 protein: CATSRDRPSGGDTQYF

V gene: TRBV11-2
J gene: TRBJ2-1
CDR3 protein: CASRSIAGEQFF

V gene: TRBV7-2
J gene: TRBJ1-4
CDR3 protein: CASSPRGLTNEKLFF

V gene: TRBV19
J gene: TRBJ1-1
CDR3 protein: CASKTGGLSRDTEAFF

V gene: TRBV18
J gene: TRBJ1-1
CDR3 protein: CASSPDLQGMNTEAFF

V gene: TRBV5-5
J gene: TRBJ1-2
CDR3 protein: CASSLAVGTGGYGYTF

V gene: TRBV27
J gene: TRBJ1-6
CDR3 protein: CASRPRGQGTIGSPLHF

V gene: TRBV5-6
J gene: TRBJ1-1
CDR3 protein: CASSLGGRGLNTEAFF

V gene: TRBV7-2
J gene: TRBJ1-2
CDR3 protein: CASSFTASYGYTF

V gene: TRBV6-5
J gene: TRBJ1-1
CDR3 protein: CASSRAPEAFF

V gene: TRBV29-1
J gene: TRBJ1-2
CDR3 protein: CSVEGTGDYGYIF

V gene: TRBV27
J gene: TRBJ2-7
CDR3 protein: CASNRNGGTYEQYF

V gene: TRBV18
J gene: TRBJ1-3
CDR3 protein: CASSLARETSGNTIYF

V gene: TRBV25-1
J gene: TRBJ1-1
CDR3 protein: CASSWDARTEAFF

V gene: TRBV6-5
J gene: TRBJ2-7
CDR3 protein: CASGRDRGALYEQYF

V gene: TRBV5-4
J gene: TRBJ1-5
CDR3 protein: CASSRQGMGDQPQHF

V gene: TRBV4-1
J gene: TRBJ2-1
CDR3 protein: CASRRYWSGGVAGDNEQFF

V gene: TRBV7-9
J gene: TRBJ1-2
CDR3 protein: CASSQAGGGPNYGYTF

V gene: TRBV3-1/TRBV3-2
J gene: TRBJ2-7
CDR3 protein: CASSQSRPPYEQYF

V gene: TRBV7-9
J gene: TRBJ2-7
CDR3 protein: CASSSSGQGINEQYF

V gene: TRBV12-3/TRBV12-4
J gene: TRBJ2-7
CDR3 protein: CASSPGLGYEQYF

V gene: TRBV20-1
J gene: TRBJ2-7
CDR3 protein: CSARGYYEQYF

V gene: TRBV29-1
J gene: TRBJ2-7
CDR3 protein: CSARAQVAAGEQYF

V gene: TRBV3-1/TRBV3-2
J gene: TRBJ2-1
CDR3 protein: CASSQDRLAGYNEQFF

V gene: TRBV6-5
J gene: TRBJ2-7
CDR3 protein: CASSYRGTETYEQYF

V gene: TRBV18
J gene: TRBJ2-7
CDR3 protein: CASSPQGQGGGEQYF

V gene: TRBV5-1
J gene: TRBJ1-1
CDR3 protein: CASSGRQDWRTEAFF

V gene: TRBV5-4
J gene: TRBJ1-2
CDR3 protein: CASRTGTDYGYTF

V gene: TRBV4-1
J gene: TRBJ2-1
CDR3 protein: CASSQPMENQFF

V gene: TRBV15
J gene: TRBJ1-1
CDR3 protein: CATSYSPAGGAGWSEAFF

V gene: TRBV5-8
J gene: TRBJ1-2
CDR3 protein: CASSFRRGGNYGYTF

V gene: TRBV9
J gene: TRBJ1-3
CDR3 protein: CASSADRGPVSGNTIYF

V gene: TRBV15
J gene: TRBJ1-1
CDR3 protein: CATSGRLDTEAFF

V gene: TRBV6-1
J gene: TRBJ1-5
CDR3 protein: CASSEVGQPQHF

V gene: TRBV4-1
J gene: TRBJ1-3
CDR3 protein: CASSQGRVIHSGNTIYF